This entry describes one T cell receptor beta chain. Its antigen remains unknown. The data are from a study of T cell responses to AZD1222 COVID-19 vaccine. Study in general: Second-dose intervals near 4 or 12 weeks were combined.

This table comes from immunoSEQ multiplex PCR, and its TCRdb copy is limited to in-frame clones, with some not included. In the table there are fewer than 120,000 clones, about four fifths of which are singletons. Study results and caveats: Females made up more of the donors, who were largely white British, and clonal diversity may have come out too low. Reports say nearly half of spike-specific TCRs go after unmutated variant regions.

The germline CDR1 and CDR2 sequences are SGDLS and YYNGEE. Trimming shortened V by 0 bases and J by 4 bases, and 7 bases separated the two germline ends. This CDR3 region has 13 residues. This chain links TRBV9 with TRBJ1-2, with D unclear. This TCR was recovered from an adult in good health. This specimen consisted of peripheral blood, obtained on day 0 of AZD1222 vaccination. The CDR3, as DNA: TGTGCCAGCAGCGTAGTCCTAGGCTATGGCTACACCTTC. Its protein product is CASSVVLGYGYTF. The full variable domain, with the rest looked up from reference TRBV9 and TRBJ1-2, is DSGVTQTPKHLITATGQRVTLRCSPRSGDLSVYWYQQSLDQGLQFLIQYYNGEERAKGNILERFSAQQFPDLHSELNLSSLELGDSALYFCASSVVLGYGYTFGSGTRLTVV.